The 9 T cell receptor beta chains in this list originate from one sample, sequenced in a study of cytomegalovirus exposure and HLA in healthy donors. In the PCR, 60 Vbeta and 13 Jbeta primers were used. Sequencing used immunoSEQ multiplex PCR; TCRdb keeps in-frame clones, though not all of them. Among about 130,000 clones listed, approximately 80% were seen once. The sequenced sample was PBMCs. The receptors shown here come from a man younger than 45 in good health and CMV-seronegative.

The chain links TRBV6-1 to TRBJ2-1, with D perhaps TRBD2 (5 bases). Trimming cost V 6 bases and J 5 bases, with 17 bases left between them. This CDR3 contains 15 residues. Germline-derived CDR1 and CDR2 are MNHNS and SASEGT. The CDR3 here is CASRGFSGLHNEQFF. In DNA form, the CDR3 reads TGTGCCAGCAGGGGTTTCTCTGGACTGCACAATGAGCAGTTCTTC.

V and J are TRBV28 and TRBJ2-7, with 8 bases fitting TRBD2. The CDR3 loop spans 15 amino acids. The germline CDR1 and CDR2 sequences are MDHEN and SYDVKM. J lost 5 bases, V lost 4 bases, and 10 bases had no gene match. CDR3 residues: CASSSRGSGIHEQYF. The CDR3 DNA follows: TGTGCCAGCAGTTCCCGGGGTAGCGGGATCCACGAGCAGTACTTC.

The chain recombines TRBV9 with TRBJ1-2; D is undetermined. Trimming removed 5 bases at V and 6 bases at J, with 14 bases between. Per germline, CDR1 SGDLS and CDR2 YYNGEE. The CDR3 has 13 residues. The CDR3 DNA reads TGTGCCAGCAGGGGCCGATCCGCCAATGGCTACACCTTC. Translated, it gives CASRGRSANGYTF.

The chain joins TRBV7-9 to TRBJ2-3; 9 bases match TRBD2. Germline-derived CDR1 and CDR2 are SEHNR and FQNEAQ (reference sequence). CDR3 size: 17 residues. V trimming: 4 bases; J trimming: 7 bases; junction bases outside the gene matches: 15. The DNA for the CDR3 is TGTGCCAGCAGCTCTACGTTTGCTAGCGGGATACTAAATACGCAGTATTTT. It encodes CASSSTFASGILNTQYF.

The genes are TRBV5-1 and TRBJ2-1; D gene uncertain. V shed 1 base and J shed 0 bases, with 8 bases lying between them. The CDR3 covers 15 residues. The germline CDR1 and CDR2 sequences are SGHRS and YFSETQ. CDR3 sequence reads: CASSLTLSSYNEQFF. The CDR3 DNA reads TGCGCCAGCAGCTTGACCCTTAGCTCCTACAATGAGCAGTTCTTC.

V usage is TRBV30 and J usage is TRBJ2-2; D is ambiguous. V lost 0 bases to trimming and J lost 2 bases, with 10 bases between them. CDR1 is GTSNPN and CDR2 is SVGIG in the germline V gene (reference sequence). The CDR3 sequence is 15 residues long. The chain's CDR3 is CAWSVSSTNTGELFF. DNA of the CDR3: TGTGCCTGGAGTGTTTCTAGTACTAACACCGGGGAGCTGTTTTTT.

Here the CDR3 reads CASSYSGTPNDTEAFF. The CDR3 nucleotides read TGTGCCAGCAGTTACTCGGGGACACCGAATGACACTGAAGCTTTCTTT. The chain uses TRBV6-5 and TRBJ1-1, with D perhaps matching TRBD1 (6 bases). CDR3 length: 16 amino acids. CDR1 MNHEY and CDR2 SVGAGI come from the germline V gene. Trimming left V 0 bases short and J 3 bases short, with 14 bases between.

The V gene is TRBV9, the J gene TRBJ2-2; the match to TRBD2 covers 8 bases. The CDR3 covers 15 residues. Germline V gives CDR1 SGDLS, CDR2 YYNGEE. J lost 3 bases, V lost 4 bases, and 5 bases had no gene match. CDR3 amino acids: CASSPRGGHTGELFF. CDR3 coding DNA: TGTGCCAGCAGCCCCCGGGGGGGGCACACCGGGGAGCTGTTTTTT.

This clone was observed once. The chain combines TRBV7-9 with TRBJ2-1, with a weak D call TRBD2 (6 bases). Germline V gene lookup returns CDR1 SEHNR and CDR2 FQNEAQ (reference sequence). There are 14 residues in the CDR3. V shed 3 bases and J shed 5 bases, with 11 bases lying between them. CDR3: CASSFIAEHNEQFF. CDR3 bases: TGTGCCAGCAGCTTTATAGCGGAACACAATGAGCAGTTCTTC. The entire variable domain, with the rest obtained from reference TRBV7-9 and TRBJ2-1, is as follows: DTGVSQNPRHKITKRGQNVTFRCDPISEHNRLYWYRQTLGQGPEFLTYFQNEAQLEKSRLLSDRFSAERPKGSFSTLEIQRTEQGDSAMYLCASSFIAEHNEQFFGPGTRLTVL.